This T cell receptor beta chain was captured in a study of regulatory T cells in long-lasting Graves disease. At the level of the study: Persistent cases took antithyroid drugs over 5 years and stayed TSH receptor antibody positive.

Time point noted: persistent/refractory GD, antithyroid drugs over 5 years with positive TRAb. Extracted RNA from PBMCs served as the source of the TCR library. This clonotype showed up just once. One end of the junction does not line up with germline, which may come from a read error. Construction of the TCR beta libraries employed iRepertoire HTBI primers in conjunction with Arm-PCR of CDR3 regions. TCRdb reprocessed the multiplex PCR reads with MiXCR, giving one entry per CDR3 protein. Here the sample spans under 450,000 distinct CDR3 sequences, 23% being singletons. The CDR3 length is 17 residues. CDR1 is MRHNA and CDR2 is SNTAGT in the germline V gene.

The receptor was derived from a female donor with Graves disease. The chain uses TRBV6-4 and TRBJ2-7, with 9 bases that match TRBD2. The input for sequencing was peripheral blood mononuclear cells (PBMCs), taken when the disease was refractory, from a patient treated with antithyroid drugs. The CDR3 is CASSYSTSVAGAYEQYF. CDR3 nucleotide sequence: TGTGCCAGCAGTTACTCGACCTCAGTAGCGGGAGCCTACGAGCAGTACTTC.